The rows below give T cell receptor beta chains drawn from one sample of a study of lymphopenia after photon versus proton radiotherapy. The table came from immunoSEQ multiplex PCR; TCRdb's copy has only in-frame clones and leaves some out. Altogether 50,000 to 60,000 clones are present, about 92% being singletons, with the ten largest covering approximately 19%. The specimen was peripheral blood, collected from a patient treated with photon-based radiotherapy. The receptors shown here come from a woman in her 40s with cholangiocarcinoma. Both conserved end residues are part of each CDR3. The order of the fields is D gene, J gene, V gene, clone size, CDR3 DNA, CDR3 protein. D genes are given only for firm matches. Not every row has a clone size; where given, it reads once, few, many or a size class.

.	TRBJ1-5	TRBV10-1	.	TGCGCCAGCCCTGGACAAATTTATAGCAATCAGCCCCAGCATTTT	CASPGQIYSNQPQHF
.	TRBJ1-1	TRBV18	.	TGTGCCAGCTCACCTTCCCGGGGGGGTCTGAACACTGAAGCTTTCTTT	CASSPSRGGLNTEAFF
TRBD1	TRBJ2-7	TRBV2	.	TGTGCCGGAACAAGAGATGGACAGGGTGGCGAGCAGTACTTC	CAGTRDGQGGEQYF
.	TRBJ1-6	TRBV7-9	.	TGTGCCAGCAGCTTAGAAAGTACTCATTCACCCCTCCACTTT	CASSLESTHSPLHF
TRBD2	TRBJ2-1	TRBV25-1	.	TGTGCCAGCAGTGAATCTTCGCGGGAGTACAATGAGCAGTTCTTC	CASSESSREYNEQFF
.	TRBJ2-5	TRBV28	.	TGTGCCAGCAGTAGTGGGACACGGGGCGTAGAGACCCAGTACTTC	CASSSGTRGVETQYF
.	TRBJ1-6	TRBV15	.	TGTGCCACCAGCAGAGTGATACAGGGATCACCCCTCCACTTT	CATSRVIQGSPLHF
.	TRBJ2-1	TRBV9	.	TGTGCCAGCAGCGTAGTGGGCGCTGGGATGGATGAGCAGTTCTTC	CASSVVGAGMDEQFF
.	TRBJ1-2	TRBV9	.	TGTGCCAGCAGCGTTTCGGGTTTCGGCTATGGCTACACCTTC	CASSVSGFGYGYTF
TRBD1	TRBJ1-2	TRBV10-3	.	TGTGCCGCTGGGACAGGTGCTGGCTACACCTTC	CAAGTGAGYTF
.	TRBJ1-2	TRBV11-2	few	TGTGCCAGCAGCAGGGACGGCTATGGCTACACCTTC	CASSRDGYGYTF
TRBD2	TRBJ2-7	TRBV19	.	TGTGCCAGTAGTAAACAGGGATCCAGGACTAGCGGGAGGGCCAACTACGAGCAGTACTTC	CASSKQGSRTSGRANYEQYF
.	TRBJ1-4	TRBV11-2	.	TGTGCCAGCAGCTTAGGTGGCGGATTTAATGAAAAACTGTTTTTT	CASSLGGGFNEKLFF
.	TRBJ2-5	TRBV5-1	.	TGCGCCAGCAGCTTACAGGGTTCGGCGTCAGAGACCCAGTACTTC	CASSLQGSASETQYF
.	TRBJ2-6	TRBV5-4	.	TGTGCCAGCAGCTTCGGTGGACGGACCTCTGGGGCCAACGTCCTGACTTTC	CASSFGGRTSGANVLTF
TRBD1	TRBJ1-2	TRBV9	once	TGTGCCAGCAGCGCAACCCCACAGGGGATCAACTATGGCTACACCTTC	CASSATPQGINYGYTF
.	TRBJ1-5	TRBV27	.	TGTGCCAGCGGTACTACAGGGAATAGCAATCAGCCCCAGCATTTT	CASGTTGNSNQPQHF
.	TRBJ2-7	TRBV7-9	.	TGTGCCAGCAGCCCGGACCGCTACGAGCAGTACTTC	CASSPDRYEQYF
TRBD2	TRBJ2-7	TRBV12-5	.	TGTGCTAGTGGTTTGGAGGCGGGGGGCCAAAACGAGCAGTACTTC	CASGLEAGGQNEQYF
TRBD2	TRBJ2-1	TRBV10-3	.	TGTGCCATTCCCAGTACGCGGGGGGGCAACAATGAGCAGTTCTTC	CAIPSTRGGNNEQFF
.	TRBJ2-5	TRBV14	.	TGTGCCAGCAGCCATGATCTGGGACCGGACGAGACCCAGTACTTC	CASSHDLGPDETQYF
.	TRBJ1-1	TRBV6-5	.	TGTGCCAGCAGTTACTCGGGGGGGAACACTGAAGCTTTCTTT	CASSYSGGNTEAFF
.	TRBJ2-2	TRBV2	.	TGTGCCAGCGGGACACGCGGGGAGCTGTTTTTT	CASGTRGELFF
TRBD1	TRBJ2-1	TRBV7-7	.	TGTGCTAGCAGCTCGGGACAGGGGGGTAATGAGCAGTTCTTC	CASSSGQGGNEQFF
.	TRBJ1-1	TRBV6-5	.	TGTGCCAGCAGTGGAAGGGGGTTTAATGAAGCTTTCTTT	CASSGRGFNEAFF
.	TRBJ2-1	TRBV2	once	TGTGCCAGCACAGTGAGGCCTGGCTCCTACAATGAGCAGTTCTTC	CASTVRPGSYNEQFF
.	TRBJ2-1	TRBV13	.	TGTGCCAGCAGCTTAGGGACTAACAATGAGCAGTTCTTC	CASSLGTNNEQFF
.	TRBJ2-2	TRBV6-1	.	TGTGCCAGCAGTGCCGGGCCCGGGGAGCTGTTTTTT	CASSAGPGELFF
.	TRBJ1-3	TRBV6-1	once	TGTGCCAGCAGTGAGAGCCCTATTAAGGGGGAAGGAAACACCATATATTTT	CASSESPIKGEGNTIYF
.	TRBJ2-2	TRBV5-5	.	TGTGCCAGCAGCTTGGGTGGCACCGGGGAGCTGTTTTTT	CASSLGGTGELFF
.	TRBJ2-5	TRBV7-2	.	TGTGCCAGCCAAAAAGGGGGGGAGACCCAGTACTTC	CASQKGGETQYF
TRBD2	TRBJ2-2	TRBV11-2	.	TGTGCCAGCAGCTTTGTCAACGGGGGGACCGGGGAGCTGTTTTTT	CASSFVNGGTGELFF
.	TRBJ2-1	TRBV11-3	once	TGTGCCAGCAGCTTAGGGGAGAACTACAATGAGCAGTTCTTC	CASSLGENYNEQFF
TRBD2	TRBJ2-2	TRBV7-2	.	TGTGCCAGCAGCTCCCCCCGGACTAGCGGGGGGTCGAACACCGGGGAGCTGTTTTTT	CASSSPRTSGGSNTGELFF
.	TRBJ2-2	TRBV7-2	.	TGTGCCAGCAGCAAAAGGGACAGGGAGCTGTTTTTT	CASSKRDRELFF
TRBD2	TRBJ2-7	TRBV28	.	TGTGCCAGCAGGTCTGGACTAGACGCCGAGCAGTACTTC	CASRSGLDAEQYF
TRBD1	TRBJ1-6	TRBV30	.	TGTGCCTGGAACCCGGACAGGGTAGATCAACCCCTCCACTTT	CAWNPDRVDQPLHF
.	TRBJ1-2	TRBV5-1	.	TGCGCCAGCAGCTTGGACGGGACCAACTATGTGGGCTACACCTTC	CASSLDGTNYVGYTF
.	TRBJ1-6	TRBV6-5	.	TGTGCCAGCAGTTACTCGGGGCGTATCTCACCCCTCCACTTT	CASSYSGRISPLHF
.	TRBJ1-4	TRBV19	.	TGTGCCAGTAGCTCCGGATCAGGGGAGGGGGAAAAACTGTTTTTT	CASSSGSGEGEKLFF
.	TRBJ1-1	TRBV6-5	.	TGTGCCAGCAAGGACGGTCACACTGAAGCTTTCTTT	CASKDGHTEAFF
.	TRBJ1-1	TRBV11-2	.	TGTGCCAGCAGCTCCGGACAGAAACTTCTTGGCACTGAAGCTTTCTTT	CASSSGQKLLGTEAFF
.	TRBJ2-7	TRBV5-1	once	TGCGCCAGCAGCCCCGCCCCAGAACCCTACGAGCAGTACTTC	CASSPAPEPYEQYF
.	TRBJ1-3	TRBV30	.	TGTGCCTGGAGTTCCCCGGCGAGCTCTGGAAACACCATATATTTT	CAWSSPASSGNTIYF
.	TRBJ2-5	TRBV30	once	TGTGCCTGGAGTGCTGGGGGAGAGACCCAGTACTTC	CAWSAGGETQYF
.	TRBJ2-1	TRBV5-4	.	TGTGCCAGCAGCCTCGCCGGGACCACGGCCTATGAGCAGTTCTTC	CASSLAGTTAYEQFF
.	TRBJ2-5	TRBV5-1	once	TGCGCCAGCAGCCACAGACTAGGCCCAGAGACCCAGTACTTC	CASSHRLGPETQYF
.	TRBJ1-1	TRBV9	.	TGTGCCAGCAGCGTAGCCGAATCTGAAGCTTTCTTT	CASSVAESEAFF
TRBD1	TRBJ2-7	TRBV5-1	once	TGCGCCAGCAGCTTAGGACAGGGGGCATGGGAGCAGTACTTC	CASSLGQGAWEQYF
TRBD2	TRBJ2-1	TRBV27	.	TGTGCCAGCAAATTCTGGGGGCGGGAGGGTAATGAGCAGTTCTTC	CASKFWGREGNEQFF
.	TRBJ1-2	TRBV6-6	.	TGTGCCAGCCGTTCGCCAATCAGTGGCTATGGCTACACCTTC	CASRSPISGYGYTF
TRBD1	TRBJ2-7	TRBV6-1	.	TGTGCCGGTACTACAGGGGGTGTCCCCTACGAGCAGTACTTC	CAGTTGGVPYEQYF
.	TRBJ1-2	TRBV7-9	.	TGTGCCAGCAGAAGAGGTGGAAATTTGGGCTACACCTTC	CASRRGGNLGYTF
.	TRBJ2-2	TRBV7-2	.	TGTGCCAGCAGCTTAAGGTGGCAGGGCGGCACCGGGGAGCTGTTTTTT	CASSLRWQGGTGELFF